There are a few counts of the clone carrying this T cell receptor beta chain. The antigen remains unidentified. Assay: immunoSEQ multiplex PCR; the TCRdb copy retains only in-frame clones and omits some. Of about 69,000 clones listed, under 90% were seen once; the top ten hold roughly 6%. The data stem from a study of OX40 agonist ivuxolimab in advanced cancers. About the study: The study treated patients with ivuxolimab, an agonistic anti-OX40 (CD134) antibody. Three patients showed partial responses: one hepatocellular carcinoma and two cutaneous melanoma cases.

The sampling schedule covered blood at baseline, cycle 4 day 1, and cycle 7 day 1. Study-level results: Within 6 weeks, CD4+ and CD8+ blood T cells expanded clonally at 0.1 to 3.0 mg/kg.

The CDR3 extends over 13 amino acids. Trimming removed 0 bases at V and 6 bases at J, with 8 bases between. From germline, CDR1 is SGDLS and CDR2 YYNGEE. Material: CD4+ or CD8+ T cells sorted from blood, obtained in a trial of the OX40 agonist ivuxolimab. This TCR derives from an adult with an advanced solid tumor such as melanoma, head and neck, liver or kidney cancer. J is TRBJ2-3 and V is TRBV9; D gene unclear. The CDR3 DNA reads as TGTGCCAGCAGCGTAGCTTTCTCGGATACGCAGTATTTT. Its translation: CASSVAFSDTQYF.